The 31 T cell receptor beta chains below were found in one sample sequenced in a study of blood T cells in healthy people across ages. For the second PCR, which ran for about 7 to 11 cycles, a sample-barcoded 5' primer and a J-beta primer mix were used. MiXCR, applied by TCRdb to the 5' RACE reads, yields one record per CDR3 protein. The profile shows hundreds of thousands of distinct CDR3 sequences, 20% to 25% of them singletons. Sequenced: blood. These receptors were obtained from a man between 65 and 79 years old in good health.

There are a few counts of this clonotype. The chain couples TRBV30 to TRBJ1-2; the D is unclear. V was clipped by 3 bases and J by 5 bases, with 13 bases between them. This CDR3 region has 13 residues. In germline, CDR1 is GTSNPN, CDR2 SVGIG (reference sequence). CDR3 DNA: TGTGCCTGGAGGCCCCTTTCGGAGTATGGCTACACCTTC. It translates to CAWRPLSEYGYTF.

The chain joins TRBV18 to TRBJ2-3; D gene uncertain. Germline lookup yields CDR1 KGHSH and CDR2 LQKENI. There are 13 residues in the CDR3. The V end lost 4 bases, the J end lost 11 bases, and 16 bases lay between the germline ends. The CDR3 spells CASSQDVNLGQYF. Here the CDR3 DNA reads TGTGCCAGCTCACAGGACGTAAATCTGGGGCAGTATTTT.

This clonotype has just a few counts. V and J are TRBV9 and TRBJ2-1; unclear D gene. Germline V gives CDR1 SGDLS, CDR2 YYNGEE. The CDR3 extends over 13 amino acids. V lost 0 bases, J lost 4 bases, and 5 bases lay in between. The CDR3 loop is CASSVGVYNEQFF. The CDR3 DNA reads as TGTGCCAGCAGCGTAGGGGTGTACAATGAGCAGTTCTTC.

This clonotype was detected a few times. The chain carries TRBV6-6 and TRBJ2-3; D not resolved. CDR1 is MNHNY and CDR2 is SVGAGI in the germline V gene (reference sequence). V was cut by 1 base and J by 5 bases, with 4 bases left in between. This CDR3 has 12 residues. The DNA of the CDR3 is TGTGCCAGCAGTTACTTGGGAGATACGCAGTATTTT. Translation gives CASSYLGDTQYF.

Only a few counts were recorded for this clonotype. The chain joins TRBV28 to TRBJ1-1; 7 bases fit TRBD1. The CDR3 runs to 16 residues. J gave up 5 bases and V 5 bases, and 14 bases lay outside the gene matches. Germline-derived CDR1 and CDR2 are MDHEN and SYDVKM. The CDR3 DNA is TGTGCCAGCAGTCCCCATGAAGAGGGGGCTAGGACTGAAGCTTTCTTT. It translates to CASSPHEEGARTEAFF.

J is TRBJ2-5 and V is TRBV27, with D possibly being TRBD1 (6 bases). The closer fit of TRBJ2-7 to the DNA end suggests the J call may be wrong. Germline V gene data show CDR1 as MNHEY and CDR2 as SMNVEV (reference sequence). This CDR3 comprises 14 residues. This chain's CDR3 is CASWPGHQANEQYF. DNA for the CDR3: TGTGCCAGCTGGCCGGGACACCAGGCGAACGAGCAGTACTTC.

The rearrangement joins TRBV5-1 to TRBJ2-5; 7 nucleotides line up with TRBD2. TRBJ2-7 matches the DNA end more closely, so the J call is doubtful. The CDR3 has 15 amino acids. The V gene's germline CDR1 is SGHRS and CDR2 YFSETQ. The CDR3 here is CASSGDSATGGEQYF. The CDR3 DNA follows: TGCGCCAGCAGCGGGGACTCCGCCACGGGAGGCGAGCAGTACTTC.

This clonotype was picked up a small number of times. The chain employs TRBV20-1 and TRBJ2-4; no firm D call. V was pared by 6 bases and J by 4 bases, with 4 bases between. The germline gives CDR1 DFQATT, CDR2 SNEGSKA (reference sequence). The CDR3 runs to 10 residues. CDR3 nucleotides: TGCAGTGCCCCTAAAAACATTCAGTACTTC. This encodes CSAPKNIQYF.

There are a few counts of this clonotype. The V call is TRBV20-1, the J call TRBJ1-4; no firm D call. The V end lost 5 bases, the J end lost 3 bases, and 10 bases lay between the germline ends. Germline V gene data show CDR1 as DFQATT and CDR2 as SNEGSKA (reference sequence). The CDR3 extends over 13 amino acids. CDR3 DNA: TGCAGTGCTCCCGGCGAGGCTAATGAAAAACTGTTTTTT. Translation: CSAPGEANEKLFF.

The chain joins TRBV12-3 or TRBV12-4 to TRBJ2-1; perhaps TRBD2 as D (7 bases). This CDR3 is built from 15 residues. V was trimmed by 0 bases and J by 8 bases, leaving 14 bases between them. DNA for the CDR3: TGTGCCAGCAGTTTAGCTGGGGGGAGGGGGGATGAGCAGTTCTTC. Translated: CASSLAGGRGDEQFF.

The rearrangement links TRBV6-2 or TRBV6-3 to TRBJ1-2; D call uncertain. The V end was cut by 5 bases, the J end by 4 bases, with 11 bases between. This CDR3 is built from 13 residues. Germline values: CDR1 MNHEY, CDR2 SVGEGT. CDR3 sequence: CASSQRITYGYTF. For the CDR3, the DNA is TGTGCCAGCAGTCAAAGGATAACCTATGGCTACACCTTC.

The chain's CDR3 is CASSKRIGYEQYF. The CDR3 nucleotides are TGTGCCAGTAGTAAGCGGATTGGCTACGAGCAGTACTTC. This chain connects TRBV19 to TRBJ2-7; tentative D call: TRBD2 (5 bases). Germline V gene lookup returns CDR1 LNHDA and CDR2 SQIVND (reference sequence). V was pared by 4 bases and J by 3 bases, with 10 bases between. CDR3 length equals 13 residues.

V usage is TRBV27 and J usage is TRBJ2-2, with 9 bases identical to TRBD1. This CDR3 is 15 amino acids long. J was trimmed by 7 bases and V by 7 bases; bases with no gene match: 10. Germline loops: CDR1 MNHEY, CDR2 SMNVEV (reference sequence). The CDR3 protein is CASTRQGGFGGELFF. CDR3 coding DNA: TGTGCCAGCACCCGACAGGGGGGCTTCGGCGGGGAGCTGTTTTTT.

Only a few counts were recorded for this clonotype. The chain couples TRBV20-1 to TRBJ2-7; 8 nucleotides match TRBD1. Trimming at V came to 5 bases and at J to 0 bases, leaving 6 bases not matched to a gene. CDR1 and CDR2 (germline): DFQATT, SNEGSKA (reference sequence). There are 14 residues in the CDR3. The CDR3 sequence is CSAASGTGSYEQYF. The CDR3 DNA is TGCAGTGCTGCCTCCGGGACAGGCTCCTACGAGCAGTACTTC.

The sample holds a few counts of this clonotype. This chain joins TRBV12-3 or TRBV12-4 and TRBJ2-1; D call uncertain. The CDR3 spans 11 residues. The V gene lost 3 bases and the J gene lost 15 bases, with 12 bases spanning the gap. CDR3 sequence (DNA): TGTGCCAGCAGTTTGGAGTATCAACGGTTCTTC. Translating it yields CASSLEYQRFF.

The V call is TRBV29-1, the J call TRBJ2-1; the match to TRBD1 covers 9 bases. Germline V lookup: CDR1 SQVTM, CDR2 ANQGSEA. CDR3 length: 15 residues. Trimming at V came to 5 bases and at J to 9 bases, leaving 14 bases not matched to a gene. As DNA, the CDR3 is TGCAGCGTTATACCCACGGGACAGGGTCCCTTTGAGCAGTTCTTC. Encoded protein: CSVIPTGQGPFEQFF.

The table lists this clonotype with many counts. This sequence joins TRBV20-1 and TRBJ2-2; a weak D match, TRBD1 (6 bases). Germline V gives CDR1 DFQATT, CDR2 SNEGSKA (reference sequence). This CDR3 spans 14 amino acids. Between the trimmed V and J ends, which lost 3 bases and 4 bases, there was a span of 12 bases. The CDR3: CSASLGAGTGELFF. The CDR3 coding sequence is TGCAGTGCTAGTTTGGGGGCAGGCACCGGGGAGCTGTTTTTT.

This clonotype showed up just once. This rearrangement joins TRBV6-6 to TRBJ2-1, with TRBD1 as a possible D gene (6 bases). CDR1 and CDR2 from the germline V gene are MNHNY and SVGAGI (reference sequence). The CDR3 sequence is 15 residues long. V was clipped by 6 bases and J by 8 bases, with 20 bases between them. The CDR3 sequence is CASSPRGYGRHEQFF. Here the CDR3 DNA reads TGTGCCAGCAGCCCCAGGGGTTATGGCCGCCATGAGCAGTTCTTC.

The chain is built from TRBV5-1 and TRBJ2-4; 7 bases map to TRBD1. The CDR3 contains 16 residues. Trimming at V came to 0 bases and at J to 0 bases, leaving 3 bases not matched to a gene. Germline CDR1 SGHRS, CDR2 YFSETQ. CDR3 in DNA: TGCGCCAGCAGCTTGGAGGGACAGTTAGCCAAAAACATTCAGTACTTC. It specifies CASSLEGQLAKNIQYF.

This clonotype was observed many times. This chain uses TRBV29-1 with TRBJ2-5, with 14 nucleotides matching TRBD2. This CDR3 has 13 amino acids. Looked up from germline, CDR1 is SQVTM and CDR2 is ANQGSEA. Germline trimming cut 6 bases from V and 5 bases from J; bases unmatched to any gene: 2. The CDR3 reads CSVRTSGGETQYF. The CDR3 nucleotides are TGCAGCGTGCGGACTAGCGGGGGGGAGACCCAGTACTTC.

The chain combines TRBV3-1 with TRBJ2-5, with 7 positions matching TRBD2. Per the germline V gene, CDR1 is LGHDT and CDR2 is YNNKEL (reference sequence). With 3 bases clipped from V and 9 bases from J, the junction kept 16 bases outside the gene matches. This CDR3 contains 16 residues. DNA for the CDR3: TGTGCCAGCAGCCATACTAGCGCCAGTCCTGCGAGGGCCCAGTACTTC. Its protein product is CASSHTSASPARAQYF.

This clonotype was counted ten times or more. The chain links TRBV20-1 to TRBJ2-4; D is unresolved. Germline CDR1 reads DFQATT; CDR2 reads SNEGSKA (reference sequence). The CDR3 is made up of 12 amino acids. The V end was cut by 3 bases, the J end by 7 bases, with 10 bases between. CDR3 protein: CSASSPPNIQYF. DNA of the CDR3: TGCAGTGCTAGCTCACCTCCTAACATTCAGTACTTC.

The V call is TRBV21-1, the J call TRBJ2-5. The J call may not be correct, given that the DNA end is closer to TRBJ2-1. TRBV21-1 is a known pseudogene. The CDR3 spans 11 residues. CDR3: CASSKVRGQFF. CDR3 DNA sequence: TGTGCCAGCAGCAAAGTTCGTGGGCAGTTCTTC.

This chain connects TRBV20-1 to TRBJ2-1; possible D gene TRBD2, 5 bases. Trimming took 0 bases from V and 4 from J, leaving 16 bases between them. Germline V gene data show CDR1 as DFQATT and CDR2 as SNEGSKA (reference sequence). The CDR3 has 16 amino acids. Written as DNA, the CDR3 is TGCAGTGCTAGAGACCTGACTACCAGCAGATACAATGAGCAGTTCTTC. It is translated as CSARDLTTSRYNEQFF.

This clonotype was detected a few times. The chain employs TRBV6-2 or TRBV6-3 and TRBJ1-2, with D possibly being TRBD1 (5 bases). Germline CDR1 and CDR2: MNHEY and SVGEGT. V was cut by 8 bases and J by 6 bases, with 19 bases left in between. This CDR3 has 14 amino acids. In DNA form, the CDR3 reads TGTGCCAGCCGAATCCAGGGCTTAAACGATGGCTACACCTTC. Translated, it gives CASRIQGLNDGYTF.

V gene TRBV4-1 combines with J gene TRBJ2-3, with D possibly being TRBD1 or TRBD2 (5 bases each). Germline-derived CDR1 and CDR2 are MGHRA and YSYEKL. The length of the CDR3 is 15 residues. V gave up 1 base and J gave up 4 bases, with 12 bases separating them. CDR3 sequence (DNA): TGCGCCAGCAGCCAAGGGGGGATAGTAGCAGATACGCAGTATTTT. Protein: CASSQGGIVADTQYF.

There are a few counts of this clonotype. The rearrangement links TRBV20-1 to TRBJ1-5; TRBD1 is a possible D gene (5 bases). Germline V gene sequence: CDR1 DFQATT, CDR2 SNEGSKA (reference sequence). CDR3 length: 12 residues. Trimming stripped 6 bases from V and 5 bases from J, with 11 bases between. The CDR3 DNA follows: TGCAGTGCCCTCCCAGGGTATCAGCCCCAGCATTTT. Its protein product is CSALPGYQPQHF.

This clonotype was seen only a few times. J is TRBJ2-7 and V is TRBV2; possible D gene TRBD1, 5 bases. This CDR3 comprises 16 residues. Germline CDR1 SNHLY, CDR2 FYNNEI. Trimming removed 8 bases from V and 6 bases from J, with 26 bases in between. CDR3 nucleotides: TGTGCCAGCCCCGATCCCCGGACACCCAAAATGGGCGAGCAGTACTTC. This sequence encodes CASPDPRTPKMGEQYF.

The genes are TRBV5-1 and TRBJ2-5; 8 positions agree with TRBD1. This CDR3 has 13 residues. J gave up 2 bases and V 9 bases, and 6 bases lay outside the gene matches. Germline lookup yields CDR1 SGHRS and CDR2 YFSETQ. CDR3 loop: CATSGQGQETQYF. The CDR3 nucleotides read TGCGCCACCTCAGGACAGGGACAAGAGACCCAGTACTTC.

The chain has TRBV5-1 and TRBJ2-3; D perhaps matches TRBD2 (5 bases). The V and J ends lost 4 bases and 1 base respectively, with 13 bases between them. The CDR3 totals 15 residues. CDR1 is SGHRS and CDR2 is YFSETQ in the germline V gene. In DNA, the CDR3 is TGCGCCAGCAGCATAACTAGTTTGGGCACAGATACGCAGTATTTT. It yields the protein CASSITSLGTDTQYF. The entire variable domain, with the rest obtained from reference TRBV5-1 and TRBJ2-3, is as follows: KAGVTQTPRYLIKTRGQQVTLSCSPISGHRSVSWYQQTPGQGLQFLFEYFSETQRNKGNFPGRFSGRQFSNSRSEMNVSTLELGDSALYLCASSITSLGTDTQYFGPGTRLTVL.

A few counts support this clonotype. The CDR3 spells CASSLDGQIITEQYF. The CDR3 DNA follows: TGTGCCAGCAGCTTGGACGGCCAGATAATAACCGAGCAGTACTTC. The chain couples TRBV7-3 to TRBJ2-7; no definite D call. V was pared by 3 bases and J by 6 bases, with 18 bases between. This CDR3 has 15 amino acids. Per germline, CDR1 SGHTA and CDR2 FQGTGA. Variable domain in full (rest from reference TRBV7-3 and TRBJ2-7): GAGVSQTPSNKVTEKGKYVELRCDPISGHTALYWYRQSLGQGPEFLIYFQGTGAADDSGLPNDRFFAVRPEGSVSTLKIQRTERGDSAVYLCASSLDGQIITEQYFGPGTRLTVT.